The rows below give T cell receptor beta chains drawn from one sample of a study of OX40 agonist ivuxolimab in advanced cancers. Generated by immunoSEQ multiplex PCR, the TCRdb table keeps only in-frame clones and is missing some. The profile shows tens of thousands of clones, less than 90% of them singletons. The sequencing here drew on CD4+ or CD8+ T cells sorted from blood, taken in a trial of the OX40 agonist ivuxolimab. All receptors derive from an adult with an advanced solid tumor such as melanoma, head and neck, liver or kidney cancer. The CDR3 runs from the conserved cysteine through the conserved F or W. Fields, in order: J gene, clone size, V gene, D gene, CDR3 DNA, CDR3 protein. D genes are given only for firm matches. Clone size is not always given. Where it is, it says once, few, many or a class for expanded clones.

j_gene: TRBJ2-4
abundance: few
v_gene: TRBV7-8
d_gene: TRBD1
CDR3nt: TGTGCCAGCAGCTATCGTCGGACAGGAAACATTCAGTACTTC
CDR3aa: CASSYRRTGNIQYF

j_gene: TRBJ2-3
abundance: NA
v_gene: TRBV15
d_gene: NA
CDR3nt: TGTGCCACCAGCGGGCAGATGGGGGCCGCAGATACGCAGTATTTT
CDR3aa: CATSGQMGAADTQYF

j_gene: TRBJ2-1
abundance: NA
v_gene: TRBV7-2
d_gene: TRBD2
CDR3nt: TGTGCCAGCAGCTTAGCGGGAGGTGCGGGAGGAGGTGAGCAGTTCTTC
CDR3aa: CASSLAGGAGGGEQFF

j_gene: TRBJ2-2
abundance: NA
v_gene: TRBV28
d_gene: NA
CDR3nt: TGTGCCAGCAGTTTCTCCGGCGCGGGGAAGAACACCGGGGAGCTGTTTTTT
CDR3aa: CASSFSGAGKNTGELFF

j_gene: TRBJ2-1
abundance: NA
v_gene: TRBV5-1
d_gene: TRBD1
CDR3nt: TGCGCCAGCAGCTCCGGACAGGGTGCTAATGAGCAGTTCTTC
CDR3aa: CASSSGQGANEQFF

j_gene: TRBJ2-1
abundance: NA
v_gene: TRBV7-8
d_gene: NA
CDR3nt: TGTGCCAGCAGCTTAGTCCCGGGAAGTAACAATGAGCAGTTCTTC
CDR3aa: CASSLVPGSNNEQFF

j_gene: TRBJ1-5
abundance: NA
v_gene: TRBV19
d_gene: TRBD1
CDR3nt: TGTGCCAGTAGTAGACAGGGGCCGAGGCCCCAGCATTTT
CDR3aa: CASSRQGPRPQHF

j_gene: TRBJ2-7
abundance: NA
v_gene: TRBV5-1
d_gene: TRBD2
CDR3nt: TGCGCCAGCAGCTTGGGGACTAGCGGCTCCTACGAGCAGTACTTC
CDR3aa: CASSLGTSGSYEQYF

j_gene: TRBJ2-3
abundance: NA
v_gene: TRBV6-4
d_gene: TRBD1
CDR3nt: TGTGCCAGCAGTGAACGAGACAGGGGAACAGATACGCAGTATTTT
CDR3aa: CASSERDRGTDTQYF

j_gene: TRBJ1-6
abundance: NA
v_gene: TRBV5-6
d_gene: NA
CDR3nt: TGTGCCAGCAGATGGGGGCCAGGCTTCACCTATAATTCACCCCTCCACTTT
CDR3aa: CASRWGPGFTYNSPLHF

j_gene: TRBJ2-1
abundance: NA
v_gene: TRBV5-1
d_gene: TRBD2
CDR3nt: TGCGCCAGCAGCCGGGGACTAGAACTCTACAATGAGCAGTTCTTC
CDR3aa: CASSRGLELYNEQFF

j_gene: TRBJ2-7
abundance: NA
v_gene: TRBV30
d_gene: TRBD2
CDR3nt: TGTGCCTGGACCCCCGGACTAGCGGTTCCTTACGAGCAGTACTTC
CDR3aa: CAWTPGLAVPYEQYF

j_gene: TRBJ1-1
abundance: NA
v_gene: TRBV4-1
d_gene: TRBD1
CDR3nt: TGCGCCAGCAGCTCCCCGACAGGGCGGACTGAAGCTTTCTTT
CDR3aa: CASSSPTGRTEAFF

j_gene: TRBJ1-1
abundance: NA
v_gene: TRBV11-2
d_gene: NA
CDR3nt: TGTGCCAGCAGCTCTCAGGGAAACACTGAAGCTTTCTTT
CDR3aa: CASSSQGNTEAFF

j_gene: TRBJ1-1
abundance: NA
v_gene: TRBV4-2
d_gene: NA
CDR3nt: TGTGCCAGCAGCCAAGATCGGTGGGGGACTGAAGCTTTCTTT
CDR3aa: CASSQDRWGTEAFF

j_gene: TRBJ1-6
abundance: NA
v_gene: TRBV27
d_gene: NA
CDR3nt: TGTGCCAGCAGATTGGGACTTGGGGCACCCCTCCACTTT
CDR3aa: CASRLGLGAPLHF

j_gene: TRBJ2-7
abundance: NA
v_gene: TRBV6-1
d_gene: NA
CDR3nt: TGTGCCAGCAGTGAAGGGGGTAAAGTGCCTTACGAGCAGTACTTC
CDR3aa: CASSEGGKVPYEQYF

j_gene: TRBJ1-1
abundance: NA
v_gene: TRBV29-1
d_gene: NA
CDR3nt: TGCAGCGTTGTGGCCAGCTGGAACACTGAAGCTTTCTTT
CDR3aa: CSVVASWNTEAFF

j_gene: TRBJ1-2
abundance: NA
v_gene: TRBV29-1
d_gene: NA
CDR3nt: TGCAGCGGCTCCTTCCAGGTTGCTGGCGGCTACACCTTC
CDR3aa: CSGSFQVAGGYTF

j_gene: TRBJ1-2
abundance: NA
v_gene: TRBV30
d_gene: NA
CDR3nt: TGTGCCTGGAGCCCCGTGGGATACTCCGGGGGCTACACCTTC
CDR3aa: CAWSPVGYSGGYTF

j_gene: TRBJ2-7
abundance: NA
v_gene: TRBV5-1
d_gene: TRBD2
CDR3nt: TGCGCCAGCAGCTTGGAGGCGGGAGGGCTCTACGAGCAGTACTTC
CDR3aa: CASSLEAGGLYEQYF

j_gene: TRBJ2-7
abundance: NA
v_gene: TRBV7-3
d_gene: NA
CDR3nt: TGTGCCAGCAGCTCGCCTAGAGTGGGGTCCTACGAGCAGTACTTC
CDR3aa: CASSSPRVGSYEQYF

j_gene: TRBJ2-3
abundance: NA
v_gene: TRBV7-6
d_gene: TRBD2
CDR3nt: TGTGCCAGCAGCTTAAGGCAGGGACTAGCGGGAGGAGGCACAGATACGCAGTATTTT
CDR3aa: CASSLRQGLAGGGTDTQYF

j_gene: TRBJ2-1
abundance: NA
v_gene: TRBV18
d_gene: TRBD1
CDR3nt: TGTGCCAGCTCCCCGGGTACCCGGGACAGGGGGTTCTTC
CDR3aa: CASSPGTRDRGFF

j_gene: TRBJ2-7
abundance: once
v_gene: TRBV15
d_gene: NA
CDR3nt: TGTGCCACCAGCAGAGATGACGGGAACTACGAGCAGTACTTC
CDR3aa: CATSRDDGNYEQYF

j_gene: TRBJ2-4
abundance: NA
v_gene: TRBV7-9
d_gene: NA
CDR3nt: TGTGCCAGCAGCTTAGCAGTCGACATAGCCAAAAACATTCAGTACTTC
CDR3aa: CASSLAVDIAKNIQYF

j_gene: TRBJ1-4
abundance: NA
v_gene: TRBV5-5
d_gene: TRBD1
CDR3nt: TGTGCCAGCAGCTTTTGGGACAGGGCCCCCGAAAAACTGTTTTTT
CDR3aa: CASSFWDRAPEKLFF

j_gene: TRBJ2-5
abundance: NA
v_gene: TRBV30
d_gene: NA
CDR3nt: TGTGCCTGGAGTGTGGGCCAGACTAACCAAGAGACCCAGTACTTC
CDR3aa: CAWSVGQTNQETQYF

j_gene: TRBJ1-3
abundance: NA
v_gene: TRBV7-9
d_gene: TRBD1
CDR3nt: TGTGCCAGCAGCCGATTGACAGGGCCCTCTGGAAACACCATATATTTT
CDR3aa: CASSRLTGPSGNTIYF

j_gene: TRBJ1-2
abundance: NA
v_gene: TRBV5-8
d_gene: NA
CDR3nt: TGTGCCAGCAGCTTCTCACCGGACAGCCTGAATGCCGTATTC
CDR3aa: CASSFSPDSLNAVF

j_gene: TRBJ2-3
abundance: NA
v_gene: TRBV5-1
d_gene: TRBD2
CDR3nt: TGCGCCAGCAGCCGGGAGGGGGATTACTACACAGATACGCAGTATTTT
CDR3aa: CASSREGDYYTDTQYF

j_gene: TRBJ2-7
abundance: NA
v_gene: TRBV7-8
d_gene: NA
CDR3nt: TGTGCCAGCAGCTGGGACGGCTCCTACGAGCAGTACTTC
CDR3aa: CASSWDGSYEQYF

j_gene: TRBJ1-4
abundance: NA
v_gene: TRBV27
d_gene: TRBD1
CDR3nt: TGTGCCAGCAGTTTGGAGGGGACAGGGGCTGAAAAACTGTTTTTT
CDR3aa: CASSLEGTGAEKLFF

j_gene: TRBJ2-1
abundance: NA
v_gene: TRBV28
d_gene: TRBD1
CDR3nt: TGTGCCAGCAGCCCGACAGGGCACAATGAGCAGTTCTTC
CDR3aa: CASSPTGHNEQFF

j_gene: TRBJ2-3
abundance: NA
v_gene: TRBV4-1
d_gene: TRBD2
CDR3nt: TGCGCCAGCAGCCCTCGGACTAGCGGAATTAATACGCAGTATTTT
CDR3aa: CASSPRTSGINTQYF

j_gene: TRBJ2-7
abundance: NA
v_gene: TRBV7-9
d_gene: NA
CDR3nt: TGTGCCAGCAGCTTAGGGCAGGGAGGCACCTACGAGCAGTACTTC
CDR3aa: CASSLGQGGTYEQYF

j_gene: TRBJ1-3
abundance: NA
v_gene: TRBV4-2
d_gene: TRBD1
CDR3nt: TGTGCCAGCAGCCGGGTAGGGACAGTAAACTCTGGAAACACCATATATTTT
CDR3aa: CASSRVGTVNSGNTIYF

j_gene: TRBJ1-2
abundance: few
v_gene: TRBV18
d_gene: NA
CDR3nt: TGTGCCAGCTCACCGGACAGTGACTATGGCTACACCTTC
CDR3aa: CASSPDSDYGYTF

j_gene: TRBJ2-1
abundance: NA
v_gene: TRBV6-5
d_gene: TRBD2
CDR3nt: TGTGCCAGCAGTCATACTAGCGGCTCCTACAATGAGCAGTTCTTC
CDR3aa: CASSHTSGSYNEQFF

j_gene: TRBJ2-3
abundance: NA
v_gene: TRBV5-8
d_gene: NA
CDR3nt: TGTGCCAGCAGCTTGGTGGGGGGTGGCACAGATACGCAGTATTTT
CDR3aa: CASSLVGGGTDTQYF

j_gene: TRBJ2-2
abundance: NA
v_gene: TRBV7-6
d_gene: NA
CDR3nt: TGTGCCAGCAGCAGGCAGGGAGGAAACACCGGGGAGCTGTTTTTT
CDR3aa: CASSRQGGNTGELFF

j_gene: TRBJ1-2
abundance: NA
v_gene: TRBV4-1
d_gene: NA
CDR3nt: TGCGCCAGCAGCCAAGTTCCCGTTAACTATGGCTACACCTTC
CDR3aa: CASSQVPVNYGYTF

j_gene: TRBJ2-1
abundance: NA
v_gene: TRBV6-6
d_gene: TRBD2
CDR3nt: TGTGCCAGCAGTCGGACTAGCGGGTACTACAATGAGCAGTTCTTC
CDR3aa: CASSRTSGYYNEQFF

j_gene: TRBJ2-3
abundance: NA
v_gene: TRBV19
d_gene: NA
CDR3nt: TGTGCCAGTAACGGCGGGACCACAGATACGCAGTATTTT
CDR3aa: CASNGGTTDTQYF

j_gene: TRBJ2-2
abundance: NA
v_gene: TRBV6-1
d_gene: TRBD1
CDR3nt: TGTGCCAGCAGGGTGGACAGGGCGGACACCGGGGAGCTGTTTTTT
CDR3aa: CASRVDRADTGELFF